One sample yielded the 25 T cell receptor beta chains listed below, sequenced in a study of CD4 and CD8 cells across lung adenocarcinoma regions. TCRdb called the PCR reads again in MiXCR, with one record for every CDR3 protein. The sample carries roughly 20,000 distinct CDR3 sequences, roughly half recorded once. Material for sequencing was CD8+ T cells from the center of a lung tumor. The receptors stem from a female donor with lung adenocarcinoma. The CD4 and CD8 labels of this study may be unreliable.

This clonotype was seen many times. V gene TRBV10-3 combines with J gene TRBJ2-3, with 9 bases fitting TRBD2. The CDR3 loop spans 18 amino acids. J was trimmed by 2 bases and V by 3 bases; bases with no gene match: 12. The germline V gene has CDR1 ENHRY and CDR2 SYGVKD. CDR3 region: CAISDLAGTSDFTDTQYF. CDR3 coding DNA: TGTGCCATCAGTGATCTAGCGGGAACTTCAGATTTCACAGATACGCAGTATTTT.

The chain is built from TRBV6-1 and TRBJ2-2; 12 nucleotides line up with TRBD2. The DNA end lines up better with TRBJ2-3; the J call may be wrong. This CDR3 spans 15 amino acids. The germline CDR1 and CDR2 sequences are MNHNS and SASEGT. The CDR3 nucleotides are TGTGCCAGCAGCGGACTAGCGGGGAACACAGATACGCAGTATTTT. Residues: CASSGLAGNTDTQYF.

In its sample, this clonotype is medium-sized. This chain links TRBV6-1 with TRBJ1-5; D uncertain. The V and J ends lost 3 bases and 7 bases respectively, with 13 bases between them. The CDR3 consists of 14 residues. Germline V gives CDR1 MNHNS, CDR2 SASEGT. CDR3 loop: CASSDRQNRQPQHF. Written as DNA, the CDR3 is TGTGCCAGCAGTGACCGCCAAAATCGACAGCCCCAGCATTTT.

This clonotype came up many times. This rearrangement joins TRBV5-5 to TRBJ2-5, with 8 bases aligning to TRBD1. This CDR3 comprises 14 residues. V dropped 2 bases and J dropped 3; count of bases not matched to a gene: 3. Germline CDR1 and CDR2: SGHKS and YYEKEE (reference sequence). The CDR3 loop is CASSLVTGEETQYF. The CDR3 region has the DNA TGTGCCAGCAGCTTAGTGACAGGGGAAGAGACCCAGTACTTC.

For this clonotype: Germline and junction disagree at one end, which may indicate a read error. The chain has TRBV6-1 and TRBJ2-4; D is perhaps TRBD1 or TRBD2 (5 bases each). This CDR3 is 14 amino acids long. Germline values: CDR1 MNHNS, CDR2 SASEGT. The CDR3: CGSTGLWAKGTQYF. CDR3 nucleotides: TGTGGCAGCACGGGGCTGTGGGCCAAGGGTACTCAGTACTTC.

The chain is built from TRBV6-1 and TRBJ2-1; 12 bases align to TRBD2. With V trimmed by 5 bases and J by 9 bases, 5 bases remained unmatched. Germline loops: CDR1 MNHNS, CDR2 SASEGT. This CDR3 contains 14 residues. The CDR3 region is CASSLAGGPSEQFF. DNA for the CDR3: TGTGCCAGCAGTCTAGCGGGAGGGCCGAGTGAGCAGTTCTTC.

In this sample, this clonotype is medium-sized. The rearrangement links TRBV7-2 to TRBJ2-5, with unresolved D. The V end was cut by 5 bases, the J end by 5 bases, with 9 bases between. The V gene's germline CDR1 is SGHTA and CDR2 FQGNSA. The length of the CDR3 is 12 residues. The chain's CDR3 is CASSRYGETQYF. As DNA, the CDR3 is TGTGCCAGCAGCCGGTACGGGGAGACCCAGTACTTC.

Turning to this clonotype: Sequence at one end of the junction differs from germline and may be a read error. The rearrangement joins TRBV27 to TRBJ2-5, with D tentatively TRBD1 (6 bases). The V gene's germline CDR1 is MNHEY and CDR2 SMNVEV (reference sequence). The CDR3 consists of 13 residues. This CDR3 is CASGGRVEKTQYF. The CDR3 region has the DNA TGTGCCAGCGGGGGCCGTGTAGAAAAGACTCAGTACTTC.

This clonotype was recorded at least ten times. The rearrangement uses TRBV6-5 and TRBJ1-2; D might be TRBD1 (6 bases). The CDR3 is 14 residues long. Deletions cut 4 bases from V and 7 bases from J, with 16 bases between. From germline, CDR1 is MNHEY and CDR2 SVGAGI. The CDR3 protein is CASSSQGGGIGYTF. The CDR3 DNA reads TGTGCCAGCAGTTCCCAGGGTGGGGGCATTGGCTACACCTTC.

There are many counts of this clonotype. The rearrangement links TRBV12-3 or TRBV12-4 to TRBJ2-3; D not certain. CDR3 size: 14 residues. Trimming took 6 bases from V and 1 from J, leaving 11 bases between them. CDR3: CASSLYDRTDTQYF. CDR3 sequence (DNA): TGTGCCAGCAGCCTGTACGACCGCACAGATACGCAGTATTTT.

This chain connects TRBV6-4 to TRBJ2-3; D might be TRBD1 (5 bases). This CDR3 has 14 residues. Germline V gives CDR1 MRHNA, CDR2 SNTAGT. The V end was cut by 6 bases, the J end by 3 bases, with 13 bases between. Here the CDR3 reads CASRMGPMTDTQYF. CDR3 nucleotides: TGTGCCAGCAGAATGGGGCCCATGACAGATACGCAGTATTTT.

This clonotype was detected a few times. V and J are TRBV6-1 and TRBJ1-6, with D maybe TRBD1 (5 bases). CDR3 length: 13 residues. The V end was cut by 6 bases, the J end by 7 bases, with 10 bases between. Germline-derived CDR1 and CDR2 are MNHNS and SASEGT. The CDR3 DNA reads TGTGCCAGCAGATGGGACGGGAATTCACCCCTCCACTTT. Its translation: CASRWDGNSPLHF.

This clonotype was recorded a few times. V is TRBV7-2 and J is TRBJ2-1, with D hard to call. The J call is doubtful: the DNA matches TRBJ2-7 better. Germline assignment: CDR1 SGHTA and CDR2 FQGNSA. The CDR3 has 13 residues. The CDR3 DNA follows: TGTGCCAGCAGCTTAAACCCCTCCTACGAGCAGTACTTC. Translating it yields CASSLNPSYEQYF.

The V call is TRBV6-1, the J call TRBJ1-4; D is possibly TRBD1 (6 bases). V was shortened by 7 bases and J by 11 bases, with 23 bases between the two germline ends. This CDR3 has 15 residues. Germline loops: CDR1 MNHNS, CDR2 SASEGT. The CDR3 sequence: CASNPRRAGEVKLFF. CDR3 bases: TGTGCCAGCAACCCCCGGAGGGCAGGGGAGGTTAAACTGTTTTTT.

The chain is built from TRBV6-1 and TRBJ2-4, with D possibly matching TRBD1 (5 bases). CDR1 and CDR2 (germline): MNHNS, SASEGT. CDR3 size: 14 residues. The CDR3 region has the DNA TGTGCGAGGAAGGGGCCGGGTGACGGAGACACCCAGTACTTC. Translation gives CARKGPGDGDTQYF.

This clonotype was found many times. The chain couples TRBV4-2 to TRBJ2-3; TRBD2 aligns across 8 bases. V shed 1 base, J shed 4 bases, and the junction held 4 bases outside the gene matches. This CDR3 is 15 amino acids long. Per germline, CDR1 LGHNA and CDR2 YNFKEQ. CDR3 nucleotide sequence: TGTGCCAGCAGCCAAGGGGGACTAGATGCAGATACGCAGTATTTT. This encodes CASSQGGLDADTQYF.

The chain has TRBV27 and TRBJ2-5; D tentatively fits TRBD1 or TRBD2 (6 bases each). V lost 9 bases and J 4 bases, leaving 21 bases between the germline ends. This CDR3 comprises 15 residues. CDR1 is MNHEY, CDR2 SMNVEV, per germline (reference sequence). In DNA form, the CDR3 reads TGTGCCAGGGGGGGTGGGGGCCGAGACCCAGAGACCCAGTACTTC. It encodes CARGGGGRDPETQYF.

The V and J genes are TRBV11-2 and TRBJ2-1; the match to TRBD1 covers 7 bases. V lost 1 base and J lost 7; bases outside the gene matches: 10. The CDR3 is 16 amino acids. Germline V CDR1 and CDR2: SGHAT, FQNNGV. CDR3 residues: CASSLATGKVQNEQFF. CDR3 DNA sequence: TGTGCCAGCAGCTTAGCGACAGGGAAAGTCCAGAATGAGCAGTTCTTC.

The chain uses TRBV27 and TRBJ2-5; 9 bases align to TRBD2. The CDR3 totals 17 residues. The J segment lost 2 bases and the V segment lost 8 bases, leaving 15 bases of the junction unmatched. Germline CDR1 and CDR2: MNHEY and SMNVEV (reference sequence). CDR3 protein: CASGAGGGWVGQETQYF. The CDR3 bases are TGTGCCAGCGGGGCGGGGGGGGGGTGGGTGGGACAAGAGACCCAGTACTTC.

Many counts were recorded for this clonotype. This chain links TRBV6-1 with TRBJ2-7; 10 bases line up with TRBD2. The germline V gene has CDR1 MNHNS and CDR2 SASEGT. The length of the CDR3 is 13 residues. Unmatched junction bases numbered 8, after V lost 10 bases and J lost 5 bases. The CDR3 DNA is TGTGCCACCGCTAGCGGGAGTCAGAACGAGCAGTACTTC. This codes for CATASGSQNEQYF.

The chain links TRBV4-2 to TRBJ2-1; D gene unclear. The CDR3 spans 14 residues. From germline, CDR1 is LGHNA and CDR2 YNFKEQ. V dropped 3 bases and J dropped 13 bases, with 19 bases sitting between them. DNA of the CDR3: TGTGCCAGCAGCCAGTCCTTAGGGCAAGAGACCCAGTTCTTC. As protein: CASSQSLGQETQFF.

Of note for this clonotype: No conserved phenylalanine or tryptophan is present at the end of the CDR3, so a read error is the likely explanation. V gene TRBV27 combines with J gene TRBJ2-5; D is uncertain. Germline values: CDR1 MNHEY, CDR2 SMNVEV (reference sequence). The CDR3 runs 11 residues. V shed 4 bases and J shed 11 bases, with 11 bases lying between them. The CDR3, as DNA: TGTGCCAGCAGTTGGCAAGAGGCGCAGTACGTC. It translates to CASSWQEAQYV.

The chain couples TRBV6-1 to TRBJ2-3, with TRBD2 matching 7 bases. V shed 6 bases and J 0 bases; nucleotides not matched to a gene: 3. Germline lookup yields CDR1 MNHNS and CDR2 SASEGT. This CDR3 spans 14 amino acids. CDR3 coding DNA: TGTGCCAGCAGGGGCGGGGGTAGCACAGATACGCAGTATTTT. It codes for CASRGGGSTDTQYF.

The chain couples TRBV11-3 to TRBJ2-1; 8 nucleotides match TRBD1. With V trimmed by 2 bases and J by 5 bases, 5 bases remained unmatched. Germline V gene lookup returns CDR1 SGHNT and CDR2 YENEEA. The CDR3 has 15 residues. The CDR3: CASSLRTGYHNEQFF. The CDR3, as DNA: TGTGCCAGCAGCTTAAGGACAGGGTACCACAATGAGCAGTTCTTC. Filled out from reference TRBV11-3 and TRBJ2-1, the complete variable domain reads EAGVVQSPRYKIIEKKQPVAFWCNPISGHNTLYWYLQNLGQGPELLIRYENEEAVDDSQLPKDRFSAERLKGVDSTLKIQPAELGDSAVYLCASSLRTGYHNEQFFGPGTRLTVL.

The rearrangement joins TRBV6-1 to TRBJ2-1; 8 bases are a match to TRBD1. The J call is doubtful: the DNA matches TRBJ2-7 better. The CDR3 spans 14 residues. The germline gives CDR1 MNHNS, CDR2 SASEGT. The CDR3 DNA reads as TGTGCCAGCAAAGTACTGACAGGGGAATACGAGCAGTACTTC. It specifies CASKVLTGEYEQYF.